A single sample gave rise to the 19 T cell receptor beta chains below, sequenced in a study of blood T cell repertoires in COVID-19. Clones were read by immunoSEQ multiplex PCR, and TCRdb kept only the in-frame ones, dropping some. In the table there are around 75,000 clones, under 90% of which are singletons. Sequencing was carried out using peripheral blood. The receptors were gathered from a human donor in a cohort sampled during active COVID-19.

The chain uses TRBV11-2 and TRBJ2-3; TRBD2 matches at 7 bases. Germline CDR1 SGHAT, CDR2 FQNNGV. The length of the CDR3 is 14 residues. Losses at the gene ends were 3 bases for V and 1 base for J; bases not matched to a gene: 1. The CDR3 region has the DNA TGTGCCAGCAGCTTTGCGGGGGGCACAGATACGCAGTATTTT. Protein sequence: CASSFAGGTDTQYF. The variable domain in full, with the rest retrieved from reference TRBV11-2 and TRBJ2-3, is EAGVAQSPRYKIIEKRQSVAFWCNPISGHATLYWYQQILGQGPKLLIQFQNNGVVDDSQLPKDRFSAERLKGVDSTLKIQPAKLEDSAVYLCASSFAGGTDTQYFGPGTRLTVL.

This clone was detected a few times. The chain recombines TRBV3-1 (or the pseudogene TRBV3-2) with TRBJ2-1, with D maybe TRBD2 (5 bases). This CDR3 is built from 15 residues. V shed 2 bases and J shed 1 base, with 9 bases lying between them. CDR1 and CDR2 from the germline V gene are LGHDT and YNNKEL (reference sequence). The CDR3 sequence: CASSQRSGSYNEQFF. DNA of the CDR3: TGTGCCAGCAGCCAACGGTCGGGGTCCTACAATGAGCAGTTCTTC.

CDR3 in amino acids: CASSPSGTHYNEQFF. CDR3 sequence (DNA): TGTGCCAGCAGCCCCTCCGGGACACATTACAATGAGCAGTTCTTC. J is TRBJ2-1 and V is TRBV13, with a tentative D call TRBD1 (6 bases). Trimming cost V 5 bases and J 4 bases, with 15 bases left between them. The CDR3 sequence is 15 residues long. Germline V CDR1 and CDR2: PRHDT, FYEKMQ (reference sequence).

This clone appeared a single time. The V gene is TRBV5-7, the J gene TRBJ1-2; 7 bases align to TRBD1. TRBV5-7 is reported as an ORF; its role is uncertain. V lost 2 bases, J lost 5 bases, and 3 bases stayed unmatched. This CDR3 has 13 amino acids. The CDR3 region has the DNA TGTGCCAGCAGCTTCCACAGGGGATATGGCTACACCTTC. It is translated as CASSFHRGYGYTF.

The chain employs TRBV19 and TRBJ2-5, with no clear D. The germline V gene encodes CDR1 LNHDA and CDR2 SQIVND (reference sequence). Between the trimmed V and J ends, which lost 5 bases and 5 bases, there was a span of 21 bases. CDR3 size: 16 residues. CDR3 amino acids: CASSPAAEEISETQYF. The CDR3 region has the DNA TGTGCCAGTAGTCCGGCTGCTGAGGAAATTTCGGAGACCCAGTACTTC.

The V and J genes are TRBV11-3 and TRBJ2-2, with 9 bases aligning to TRBD1. The CDR3 extends over 15 amino acids. V shed 4 bases and J 1 base; nucleotides not matched to a gene: 1. Germline V CDR1 and CDR2: SGHNT, YENEEA. CDR3 protein: CASSWGQGNTGELFF. The CDR3 nucleotides read TGTGCCAGCAGCTGGGGACAGGGGAACACCGGGGAGCTGTTTTTT.

The genes are TRBV5-1 and TRBJ2-6; D ambiguous. The V and J ends lost 0 bases and 1 base respectively, with 5 bases between them. The CDR3 sequence is 15 residues long. Germline V gene lookup returns CDR1 SGHRS and CDR2 YFSETQ. The CDR3 sequence is CASSLDRSGANVLTF. In DNA form, the CDR3 reads TGCGCCAGCAGCTTGGACCGGTCTGGGGCCAACGTCCTGACTTTC.

The chain links TRBV9 to TRBJ2-7, with a weak D call TRBD2 (7 bases). In germline, CDR1 is SGDLS, CDR2 YYNGEE. The CDR3 is made up of 17 amino acids. Between the trimmed V and J ends, which lost 4 bases and 2 bases, there was a span of 22 bases. The CDR3 nucleotides read TGTGCCAGCAGCAATCAAAAAGGGGGGGGTGGCACCTACGAGCAGTACTTC. As protein: CASSNQKGGGGTYEQYF.

This clone was seen only a few times. The chain has TRBV7-9 and TRBJ2-1, with D possibly being TRBD2 (6 bases). V was trimmed by 5 bases and J by 3 bases, leaving 20 bases between them. The CDR3 is made up of 17 amino acids. In germline, CDR1 is SEHNR, CDR2 FQNEAQ (reference sequence). Here the CDR3 reads CASSVNPLATVYNEQFF. The CDR3 bases are TGTGCCAGCAGCGTCAACCCCCTAGCGACAGTCTACAATGAGCAGTTCTTC. Complete variable domain (other parts from reference TRBV7-9 and TRBJ2-1): DTGVSQNPRHKITKRGQNVTFRCDPISEHNRLYWYRQTLGQGPEFLTYFQNEAQLEKSRLLSDRFSAERPKGSFSTLEIQRTEQGDSAMYLCASSVNPLATVYNEQFFGPGTRLTVL.

This chain uses TRBV3-1 (or the pseudogene TRBV3-2) with TRBJ2-3; TRBD1 might be the D (5 bases). CDR3 size: 15 residues. Per germline, CDR1 LGHDT and CDR2 YNNKEL (reference sequence). V was pared by 5 bases and J by 1 base, with 13 bases between. This chain's CDR3 is CASSGVGAGTDTQYF. The CDR3 nucleotides read TGTGCCAGCAGCGGAGTAGGGGCCGGCACAGATACGCAGTATTTT.

The chain is built from TRBV7-2 and TRBJ2-2; a possible D gene is TRBD1 (6 bases). V lost 2 bases and J lost 1, with 11 bases in between. Germline-derived CDR1 and CDR2 are SGHTA and FQGNSA. The CDR3 is made up of 16 amino acids. The CDR3 coding sequence is TGTGCCAGCAGCTTACTGGACAGTCTGAACACCGGGGAGCTGTTTTTT. It codes for CASSLLDSLNTGELFF.

The chain links TRBV3-1 (or the pseudogene TRBV3-2) to TRBJ2-7; TRBD2 agrees at 8 bases. The germline CDR1 and CDR2 sequences are LGHDT and YNNKEL (reference sequence). The CDR3 totals 16 residues. J lost 4 bases, V lost 0 bases, and 8 bases had no gene match. DNA of the CDR3: TGTGCCAGCAGCCAAGATTCAATCGGGGGGGCGTACGAGCAGTACTTC. This gives the protein CASSQDSIGGAYEQYF.

V usage is TRBV30 and J usage is TRBJ2-7; TRBD1 agrees at 12 bases. V dropped 8 bases and J dropped 5; count of bases not matched to a gene: 10. CDR1 GTSNPN and CDR2 SVGIG come from the germline V gene (reference sequence). The CDR3 has 14 amino acids. For the CDR3, the DNA is TGTGCCGGGAAACGGGACAGGGGGCAAAACGAGCAGTACTTC. It is translated as CAGKRDRGQNEQYF. Combining the CDR3 with reference TRBV30 and TRBJ2-7 gives the whole variable domain SQTIHQWPATLVQPVGSPLSLECTVEGTSNPNLYWYRQAAGRGLQLLFYSVGIGQISSEVPQNLSASRPQDRQFILSSKKLLLSDSGFYLCAGKRDRGQNEQYFGPGTRLTVT.

The chain recombines TRBV7-7 with TRBJ2-2; perhaps TRBD1 as D (7 bases). The V and J ends lost 5 bases and 5 bases respectively, with 18 bases between them. Germline V lookup: CDR1 SSHAT, CDR2 FNYEAQ (reference sequence). The CDR3 is 16 residues long. CDR3 coding DNA: TGTGCCAGCAGCCCCAGAGGCCCAGGGGGGACCGGGGAGCTGTTTTTT. Protein: CASSPRGPGGTGELFF.

The V gene is TRBV18, the J gene TRBJ2-1; TRBD2 agrees at 9 bases. The junction had 18 bases not matched to a gene; V was cut back by 3 bases and J by 3 bases. Germline V gene data show CDR1 as KGHSH and CDR2 as LQKENI. The CDR3 is made up of 20 amino acids. The CDR3 loop is CASSPPGLGREGTFYNEQFF. CDR3 nucleotides: TGTGCCAGCTCACCTCCGGGACTTGGGCGGGAGGGAACGTTCTACAATGAGCAGTTCTTC. The full variable domain, in which reference TRBV18 and TRBJ2-1 provide the parts outside the CDR3, is NAGVMQNPRHLVRRRGQEARLRCSPMKGHSHVYWYRQLPEEGLKFMVYLQKENIIDESGMPKERFSAEFPKEGPSILRIQQVVRGDSAAYFCASSPPGLGREGTFYNEQFFGPGTRLTVL.

V is TRBV25-1 and J is TRBJ2-1, with D tentatively TRBD2 (6 bases). The CDR3 covers 16 residues. V shed 1 base and J shed 6 bases, with 16 bases lying between them. CDR1 MGHDK and CDR2 SYGVNS come from the germline V gene. CDR3 loop: CASSESGGPQTNEQFF. CDR3 nucleotide sequence: TGTGCCAGCAGTGAATCCGGGGGACCCCAAACCAATGAGCAGTTCTTC.

The chain is built from TRBV12-3 or TRBV12-4 and TRBJ1-1; D is perhaps TRBD1 (6 bases). V gave up 5 bases and J gave up 8 bases, with 15 bases separating them. This CDR3 is built from 13 residues. As DNA, the CDR3 is TGTGCCAGCAGTCCACAGGGACCGCCCGAAGCTTTCTTT. It yields the protein CASSPQGPPEAFF.

This sequence joins TRBV5-4 and TRBJ2-5, with TRBD2 matching over 8 bases. The length of the CDR3 is 15 residues. V lost 0 bases and J lost 3; bases outside the gene matches: 4. Germline V gives CDR1 SGHNT, CDR2 YYREEE (reference sequence). This chain's CDR3 is CASSLAGGEKETQYF. CDR3 nucleotides: TGTGCCAGCAGCTTGGCCGGGGGGGAAAAAGAGACCCAGTACTTC. Using reference TRBV5-4 and TRBJ2-5 for the parts outside the CDR3, the full variable domain is ETGVTQSPTHLIKTRGQQVTLRCSSQSGHNTVSWYQQALGQGPQFIFQYYREEENGRGNFPPRFSGLQFPNYSSELNVNALELDDSALYLCASSLAGGEKETQYFGPGTRLLVL.

This rearrangement joins TRBV7-9 to TRBJ2-1, with a weak D call TRBD2 (6 bases). V lost 0 bases and J lost 8, with 11 bases in between. Germline CDR1 and CDR2: SEHNR and FQNEAQ (reference sequence). This CDR3 region has 14 residues. The CDR3, as DNA: TGTGCCAGCAGCTTAGCGGGAGGTTACGATGAGCAGTTCTTC. It encodes CASSLAGGYDEQFF.